These 30 T cell receptor beta chains originate from one sample sequenced in a study of T cell repertoires in cytomegalovirus infection. Which antigens these TCRs recognize remains unknown. TCRdb re-analysed the reads in MiXCR, keeping a single row per CDR3 protein. The profile shows about a million distinct CDR3 sequences, roughly a third of them singletons. Sample: cultured CD8+ T cells from PBMCs, taken from culture after CMV antigen stimulation. The source is a human donor in good health (CMV status not recorded). Some clones in this sample may be carry-over from other donors' samples.

The rearrangement links TRBV19 to TRBJ1-1, with TRBD1 matching over 8 bases. CDR3 length equals 16 residues. Germline trimming cut 2 bases from V and 5 bases from J; bases unmatched to any gene: 10. CDR1 and CDR2 from the germline V gene are LNHDA and SQIVND (reference sequence). The CDR3 DNA reads TGTGCCAGTAGTATATTGACGGACAGGGTAATAACTGAAGCTTTCTTT. It encodes CASSILTDRVITEAFF.

This chain connects TRBV5-4 to TRBJ2-7, with 10 bases identical to TRBD2. V shed 4 bases and J 6 bases; nucleotides not matched to a gene: 13. Germline CDR1 is SGHNT and CDR2 is YYREEE (reference sequence). The CDR3 is 16 amino acids. CDR3 region: CASSDPERGGMGEQYV. The CDR3 DNA follows: TGTGCCAGCAGCGATCCGGAGCGGGGGGGAATGGGCGAGCAGTACGTC.

About this clonotype itself: A clone one base away is much larger, so this may be a read error. This chain uses TRBV7-6 with TRBJ2-3; 9 bases line up with TRBD2. The germline gives CDR1 SGHVS, CDR2 FNYEAQ. This CDR3 is 16 amino acids long. CDR3 in DNA: TGTGCCGGCAGCTTAGCGGCGGGGGGGCTGGCAGATACGCAGTATTTT. Translated, it gives CAGSLAAGGLADTQYF.

DNA for the CDR3: TGTGCCAGCAGTGATGGGGGGGGCCAGGTAGAGACCCAGTACTTC. It encodes CASSDGGGQVETQYF. The V gene is TRBV2, the J gene TRBJ2-5; D possibly corresponds to TRBD2 (7 bases). Trimming cost V 3 bases and J 4 bases, with 15 bases left between them. Germline V gene sequence: CDR1 SNHLY, CDR2 FYNNEI. This CDR3 comprises 15 residues.

The J gene is TRBJ2-7, the V gene TRBV6-1, with 7 bases identical to TRBD1. Germline assignment: CDR1 MNHNS and CDR2 SASEGT. The V gene end was trimmed by 5 bases and the J gene end by 3 bases; junction bases not matched to a gene: 7. The CDR3 is 14 amino acids. Here the CDR3 reads CASSPPTGVYEQYV. CDR3 bases: TGTGCCAGCAGTCCCCCTACAGGGGTCTACGAGCAGTACGTC.

A note on this clonotype: At one end the junction does not follow the germline gene, possibly because of a read error. The gene calls are TRBV6-2 or TRBV6-3 and TRBJ2-1; tentatively, D is TRBD2 (5 bases). Germline V gives CDR1 MNHEY, CDR2 SVGEGT. There are 14 residues in the CDR3. In DNA, the CDR3 is TGTGCCAGCAGTCCCCTGGACTCCCACAATGAGCAGTTCTTC. Translation: CASSPLDSHNEQFF.

The chain joins TRBV25-1 to TRBJ1-4, with unresolved D. The length of the CDR3 is 15 residues. Trimming left V 1 base short and J 7 bases short, with 13 bases between. The germline V gene encodes CDR1 MGHDK and CDR2 SYGVNS. The CDR3 loop reads CASSEWRRPAEKLFF. The DNA of the CDR3 is TGTGCCAGCAGTGAATGGAGGAGACCGGCTGAAAAACTGTTTTTT.

The chain recombines TRBV20-1 with TRBJ1-1; D is perhaps TRBD1 (5 bases). CDR1 and CDR2 from the germline V gene are DFQATT and SNEGSKA (reference sequence). The CDR3 consists of 15 residues. V lost 0 bases and J lost 1, with 12 bases in between. As DNA, the CDR3 is TGCAGTGCTAGAGATAGGACCCAGGGGAACACTGAAGCTTTCTTT. Translating it yields CSARDRTQGNTEAFF.

V gene TRBV27 combines with J gene TRBJ1-2, with 8 bases fitting TRBD1. There are 15 residues in the CDR3. The germline CDR1 and CDR2 sequences are MNHEY and SMNVEV (reference sequence). V was pared by 5 bases and J by 2 bases, with 7 bases of the junction left unmatched. The CDR3 is CASSAGTGGNYGYTF. The CDR3 DNA reads as TGTGCCAGCAGTGCCGGGACAGGAGGGAACTATGGCTACACCTTC.

This clonotype was seen more than once but under ten times. This rearrangement joins TRBV27 to TRBJ2-1; D remains ambiguous. CDR1 MNHEY and CDR2 SMNVEV come from the germline V gene (reference sequence). V lost 5 bases to trimming and J lost 4 bases, with 18 bases between them. The CDR3 covers 16 residues. Here the CDR3 reads CASSPDNWIGYNEQFF. The CDR3 bases are TGTGCCAGCAGTCCAGACAACTGGATTGGGTACAATGAGCAGTTCTTC.

The chain employs TRBV19 and TRBJ2-6; D might be TRBD1 (7 bases). V gave up 10 bases and J gave up 4 bases, with 26 bases separating them. CDR3 length: 18 amino acids. Per germline, CDR1 LNHDA and CDR2 SQIVND (reference sequence). In nucleotides, the CDR3 is TGTGCCAATATGGAGGGGGCAGGCCGACCGGGAGGGGCCAACGTCCTGACTTTC. It encodes CANMEGAGRPGGANVLTF.

CDR3 sequence: CASSQESTGPYEQYV. The CDR3 nucleotides read TGCGCCAGCAGCCAAGAAAGTACAGGCCCCTACGAGCAGTACGTC. V gene TRBV4-3 combines with J gene TRBJ2-7; perhaps TRBD1 as D (5 bases). Deletions cut 0 bases from V and 2 bases from J, with 11 bases between. This CDR3 contains 15 residues. The germline gives CDR1 LGHNA, CDR2 YSLEER.

The rearrangement links TRBV7-6 to TRBJ2-1; TRBD1 aligns across 9 bases. The germline CDR1 and CDR2 sequences are SGHVS and FNYEAQ. V lost 4 bases, J lost 4 bases, and 5 bases stayed unmatched. The CDR3 loop spans 15 amino acids. CDR3 nucleotides: TGTGCCAGCAGCTCACAGGGGGCTGTTTACAATGAGCAGTTCTTC. Its protein product is CASSSQGAVYNEQFF. The variable domain in full, completed from reference TRBV7-6 and TRBJ2-1, reads GAGVSQSPRYKVTKRGQDVALRCDPISGHVSLYWYRQALGQGPEFLTYFNYEAQQDKSGLPNDRFSAERPEGSISTLTIQRTEQRDSAMYRCASSSQGAVYNEQFFGPGTRLTVL.

The V gene is TRBV12-3 or TRBV12-4, the J gene TRBJ2-1, with TRBD2 as a possible D gene (6 bases). Trimming took 9 bases from V and 6 from J, leaving 12 bases between them. CDR3 length: 12 amino acids. The CDR3 reads CASWRGLNEQFF. CDR3 in DNA: TGTGCCAGTTGGCGGGGACTCAATGAGCAGTTCTTC.

This clonotype was picked up many times. The chain has TRBV6-2 or TRBV6-3 and TRBJ2-7, with a possible D match to TRBD1 (5 bases). The CDR3 has 14 residues. CDR1 is MNHEY and CDR2 is SVGEGT in the germline V gene. Trimming pared 2 bases from V and 4 bases from J, leaving 12 bases between. The CDR3 reads CASSYQGFGYEQYF. CDR3 nucleotides: TGTGCCAGCAGTTACCAGGGATTCGGGTACGAGCAGTACTTC.

The V and J genes are TRBV15 and TRBJ2-3, with no clear D. CDR3 length equals 11 residues. V lost 0 bases and J lost 7, with 2 bases in between. CDR1 LNHNV and CDR2 YYDKDF come from the germline V gene (reference sequence). The CDR3 bases are TGTGCCACCAGCAGAGAGAATACGCAGTATTTT. Its protein is CATSRENTQYF. Filled out from reference TRBV15 and TRBJ2-3, the complete variable domain reads DAMVIQNPRYQVTQFGKPVTLSCSQTLNHNVMYWYQQKSSQAPKLLFHYYDKDFNNEADTPDNFQSRRPNTSFCFLDIRSPGLGDTAMYLCATSRENTQYFGPGTRLTVL.

This clonotype was recorded a few times. This chain connects TRBV5-1 to TRBJ2-1, with 9 bases fitting TRBD2. Germline V gene data show CDR1 as SGHRS and CDR2 as YFSETQ. The CDR3 is made up of 17 amino acids. The J segment lost 0 bases and the V segment lost 0 bases, leaving 4 bases of the junction unmatched. CDR3 loop: CASSLGSGGASYNEQFF. The CDR3 coding sequence is TGCGCCAGCAGCTTGGGTAGCGGGGGTGCCTCCTACAATGAGCAGTTCTTC.

The chain employs TRBV5-6 and TRBJ1-1, with a possible D match to TRBD1 (5 bases). V lost 4 bases and J lost 8, with 18 bases in between. The CDR3 contains 14 residues. Germline V CDR1 and CDR2: SGHDT, YYEEEE. This chain's CDR3 is CASSGGTWLKEAFF. The CDR3 DNA follows: TGTGCCAGCAGCGGTGGGACCTGGCTGAAGGAAGCTTTCTTT.

A few counts support this clonotype. V and J are TRBV20-1 and TRBJ1-5, with TRBD1 matching 10 bases. Per germline, CDR1 DFQATT and CDR2 SNEGSKA (reference sequence). CDR3 length: 16 residues. V lost 3 bases, J lost 3 bases, and 8 bases stayed unmatched. As DNA, the CDR3 is TGCAGTGCTAGGGACCGGGACAGGGGAATCAATCAGCCCCAGCATTTT. It codes for CSARDRDRGINQPQHF.

The chain links TRBV6-5 to TRBJ1-6; D not certain. The CDR3 has 17 amino acids. Trimming took off 0 bases at V and 0 bases at J, with 9 bases between the two ends. The germline V gene encodes CDR1 MNHEY and CDR2 SVGAGI. CDR3 nucleotide sequence: TGTGCCAGCAGTTACTCATATTTGAGCTCCTATAATTCACCCCTCCACTTT. This codes for CASSYSYLSSYNSPLHF.

The sample holds a few counts of this clonotype. V is TRBV28 and J is TRBJ2-7; the match to TRBD1 covers 11 bases. Germline V gene lookup returns CDR1 MDHEN and CDR2 SYDVKM. The V segment lost 7 bases and the J segment 1 base; nucleotides outside the gene matches: 6. The CDR3 loop spans 15 amino acids. The CDR3 bases are TGTGCCAGCATGGCCGGGACAGGGGGGTCCTACGAGCAGTACGTC. It specifies CASMAGTGGSYEQYV.

This chain uses TRBV6-2 or TRBV6-3 with TRBJ2-3; 9 nucleotides align to TRBD1. V lost 0 bases to trimming and J lost 4 bases; unmatched junction nucleotides: 8. The CDR3 length is 17 residues. Germline V gene sequence: CDR1 MNHEY, CDR2 SVGEGT. The CDR3 protein is CASSYSTGTGSPDTQYF. Here the CDR3 DNA reads TGTGCCAGCAGTTACTCAACCGGGACAGGGAGCCCAGATACGCAGTATTTT.

This clonotype was recorded at least ten times. CDR3 coding DNA: TGTGCCTCCCGCAGCAATGAGCAGTTCTTC. Translating gives CASRSNEQFF. The genes are TRBV9 and TRBJ2-1, with unresolved D. The V gene lost 10 bases and the J gene lost 6 bases, with 8 bases spanning the gap. The length of the CDR3 is 10 residues. Germline CDR1 is SGDLS and CDR2 is YYNGEE.

This clonotype showed up just a few times. The chain couples TRBV12-5 to TRBJ2-1; TRBD1 matches at 8 bases. CDR3 size: 17 residues. The V gene end was trimmed by 3 bases and the J gene end by 4 bases; junction bases not matched to a gene: 11. Germline CDR1 and CDR2: LGHNT and FRNRAP. The CDR3 sequence: CASGFFRGRRDYNEQFF. The CDR3 DNA follows: TGTGCTAGTGGTTTCTTCAGGGGGCGCCGAGATTACAATGAGCAGTTCTTC. The entire variable domain, with the rest obtained from reference TRBV12-5 and TRBJ2-1, is as follows: DARVTQTPRHKVTEMGQEVTMRCQPILGHNTVFWYRQTMMQGLELLAYFRNRAPLDDSGMPKDRFSAEMPDATLATLKIQPSEPRDSAVYFCASGFFRGRRDYNEQFFGPGTRLTVL.

This clonotype has only a few counts. The CDR3 DNA reads as TGTGCCAGCAGCTCTTCCGACAGGGCCAGTATGAACACTGAAGCTTTCTTT. It codes for CASSSSDRASMNTEAFF. The V and J genes are TRBV3-1 and TRBJ1-1; 7 nucleotides match TRBD1. CDR3 length: 17 amino acids. Germline CDR1 reads LGHDT; CDR2 reads YNNKEL (reference sequence). The junction had 12 bases not matched to a gene; V was cut back by 5 bases and J by 0 bases.

There are a few counts of this clonotype. The CDR3 loop is CASRGGTDINEKLFF. CDR3 sequence (DNA): TGTGCCAGCAGGGGGGGGACCGACATTAATGAAAAACTGTTTTTT. V gene TRBV27 combines with J gene TRBJ1-4, with D possibly being TRBD1 (5 bases). Trimming removed 6 bases at V and 4 bases at J, with 15 bases between. The CDR3 has 15 amino acids. Germline CDR1 and CDR2: MNHEY and SMNVEV (reference sequence).

This clonotype was recorded at least ten times. The V and J genes are TRBV6-1 and TRBJ1-1, with a tentative D call TRBD1 (5 bases). The germline V gene encodes CDR1 MNHNS and CDR2 SASEGT. This CDR3 has 14 amino acids. The V gene lost 2 bases and the J gene lost 5 bases, with 12 bases spanning the gap. The CDR3 loop is CASSESGPGTEAFF. In DNA, the CDR3 is TGTGCCAGCAGTGAATCAGGGCCGGGGACTGAAGCTTTCTTT.

The rearrangement uses TRBV12-3 or TRBV12-4 and TRBJ1-2, with 7 bases matching TRBD1. Losses at the gene ends were 4 bases for V and 4 bases for J; bases not matched to a gene: 6. The length of the CDR3 is 14 residues. Here the CDR3 DNA reads TGTGCCAGCAGTTACAGGGGAGAGACCTATGGCTACACCTTC. The encoded protein is CASSYRGETYGYTF.

This clonotype appeared many times. The chain recombines TRBV7-2 with TRBJ2-7, with D possibly TRBD1 on 6 matching bases. This CDR3 comprises 15 residues. Germline CDR1 reads SGHTA; CDR2 reads FQGNSA. Trimming left V 1 base short and J 2 bases short, with 12 bases between. The CDR3 loop reads CASSLGRGAAYEQYF. CDR3 DNA: TGTGCCAGCAGCTTAGGCAGGGGCGCGGCCTACGAGCAGTACTTC.

V and J are TRBV4-3 and TRBJ2-3, with 8 positions matching TRBD2. CDR1 LGHNA and CDR2 YSLEER come from the germline V gene. V dropped 1 base and J dropped 3; count of bases not matched to a gene: 6. The CDR3 length is 16 residues. CDR3 region: CASSQGPSGLTDTQYF. The CDR3 DNA is TGCGCCAGCAGCCAAGGCCCTAGCGGGCTTACAGATACGCAGTATTTT.